The clone carrying this T cell receptor beta chain was counted only a few times. No antigen is known for it. The TCR library protocol attached unique molecular identifiers to the individual cDNA molecules. One entry per CDR3 protein results from TCRdb running MiXCR on the 5' RACE reads. The repertoire holds 40,000 to 55,000 distinct CDR3 sequences, with 20% to 25% as singletons. The CDR3 loop spans 12 amino acids. Trimming left V 3 bases short and J 8 bases short, with 11 bases between. Looked up from germline, CDR1 is SGHRS and CDR2 is YFSETQ. The data originate from a study of early T cells in non-severe SARS-CoV-2 infection. Study context: Unpaired chains resulted from sequencing bulk RNA of unsorted whole blood. The study's findings and limits: Anti-spike CD8 specificities were favored by VDJdb matching, whose results missed private and CD4 specificities.

The starting material was whole blood, obtained at baseline. The clonotype comes from an adult who was a healthcare worker with PCR-confirmed SARS-CoV-2 infection or an uninfected control (not recorded which). The rearrangement uses TRBV5-1 and TRBJ1-1, with D hard to call. The CDR3 bases are TGCGCCAGCAGCTCCACCCGGGAAGAAGCTTTCTTT. Translating it yields CASSSTREEAFF. The full variable domain, rest sourced from reference TRBV5-1 and TRBJ1-1, is KAGVTQTPRYLIKTRGQQVTLSCSPISGHRSVSWYQQTPGQGLQFLFEYFSETQRNKGNFPGRFSGRQFSNSRSEMNVSTLELGDSALYLCASSSTREEAFFGQGTRLTVV.